This T cell receptor beta chain came from a study of OX40 agonist ivuxolimab in advanced cancers. Profiled with immunoSEQ multiplex PCR; TCRdb holds only in-frame clones, not every one. The sample includes tens of thousands of clones, 90% of them seen just once. The J segment lost 8 bases and the V segment lost 0 bases, leaving 0 bases of the junction unmatched. The CDR3 runs 11 residues. Germline CDR1 GTSNPN, CDR2 SVGIG (reference sequence). The sample consisted of CD4+ or CD8+ T cells sorted from blood, taken in a trial of the OX40 agonist ivuxolimab. The chain carries TRBV30 and TRBJ1-1; 7 bases align to TRBD1. This receptor was taken from an adult with an advanced solid tumor such as melanoma, head and neck, liver or kidney cancer. This chain's CDR3 is CAWSVDREAFF. The CDR3 DNA reads as TGTGCCTGGAGTGTGGACAGGGAAGCTTTCTTT.